Sequencing of this TCR beta chain was carried out in a study of blood T cells in healthy people across ages. Points from the study as a whole: Unsorted PBMC input precluded a conclusive naive versus antigen-experienced comparison.

Remarks on this clonotype: What it binds is unknown.

The germline V gene encodes CDR1 SGHTA and CDR2 FQGNSA. The CDR3 has 14 residues. V lost 5 bases and J 4 bases, leaving 14 bases between the germline ends. Each donor had approximately 10 milliliters of peripheral blood drawn. For the second PCR, which ran for 7 to 11 cycles, a sample-barcoded 5' primer and a J-beta primer mix were used. Through a template-switch adaptor with 12 random nucleotides, each cDNA molecule received a tag. TCRdb re-called the 5' RACE reads through MiXCR, storing one row per CDR3 protein. The profile covers approximately 770,000 distinct CDR3 sequences, with 55% to 70% appearing a single time and about 20% taken by the ten largest.

The chain links TRBV7-2 to TRBJ2-5; D is possibly TRBD2 (5 bases). Material for sequencing was blood. The origin of this receptor is a young man in good health. This CDR3 reads CASSPVRVSETQYF. The CDR3 DNA is TGTGCCAGCAGCCCAGTGAGGGTATCAGAGACCCAGTACTTC.